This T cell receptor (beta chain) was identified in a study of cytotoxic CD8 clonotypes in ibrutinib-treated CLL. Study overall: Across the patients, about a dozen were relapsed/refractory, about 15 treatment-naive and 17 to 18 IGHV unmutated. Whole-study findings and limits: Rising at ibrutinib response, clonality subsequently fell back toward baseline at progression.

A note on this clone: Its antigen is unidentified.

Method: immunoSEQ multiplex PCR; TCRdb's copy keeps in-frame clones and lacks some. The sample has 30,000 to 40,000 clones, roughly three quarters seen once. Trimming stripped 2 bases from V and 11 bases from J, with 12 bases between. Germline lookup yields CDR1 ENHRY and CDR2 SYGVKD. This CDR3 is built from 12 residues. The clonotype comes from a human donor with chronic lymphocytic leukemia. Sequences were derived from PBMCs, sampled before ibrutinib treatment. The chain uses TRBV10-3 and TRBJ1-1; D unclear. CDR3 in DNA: TGTGCCATCAGTGAGACAAGGGTGTGGGCTTTCTTT. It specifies CAISETRVWAFF.